This T cell receptor (beta chain) was documented in a study of T cell responses to AZD1222 COVID-19 vaccine. A remark on this clone: Its antigen remains unidentified.

Sequenced by immunoSEQ multiplex PCR; TCRdb stores in-frame clones only, minus some. The data hold 90,000 to 150,000 clones, with around 90% observed a single time. Germline V gene data show CDR1 as SGDLS and CDR2 as YYNGEE. The CDR3 contains 15 residues. V was clipped by 0 bases and J by 6 bases; unmatched bases: 6. The study's findings and limits: Spike-specific TCR breadth and depth were elevated following two AZD1222 doses. It was only after the peak T cell response that any repertoires were sampled.

The V and J genes are TRBV9 and TRBJ2-1, with 7 bases fitting TRBD1. This specimen consisted of peripheral blood, obtained 28 days after the second AZD1222 dose. This sequence was found in an adult who received the AZD1222 COVID-19 vaccine. The CDR3 coding sequence is TGTGCCAGCAGCGTAGAAGGCCCAGGGGGCAATGAGCAGTTCTTC. Translation: CASSVEGPGGNEQFF.